The clone carrying this T cell receptor beta chain has only a few counts. Its matching antigen is unknown. TCRdb itself ran the RT-PCR reads through MiXCR, one entry per CDR3 protein. The sample shows more than 700,000 distinct CDR3 sequences, 21% of them seen only once. Between the trimmed V and J ends, which lost 0 bases and 1 base, there was a span of 7 bases. This CDR3 has 15 amino acids. Germline CDR1 SGHDT, CDR2 YYEEEE. The data were taken from a study of response to subunit inactivated influenza vaccine. Whole-study findings and limits: Each seasonal influenza vaccination, the authors suggested, recruits few new T cells.

This sequence joins TRBV5-6 and TRBJ2-2; D might be TRBD1 or TRBD2, each matching 5 bases. Material: PBMCs from blood, obtained 5 days after vaccination. This receptor was identified in a middle-aged man who received an inactivated influenza vaccine. As DNA, the CDR3 is TGTGCCAGCAGCTTGGGGGGGAAGAACACCGGGGAGCTGTTTTTT. The encoded protein is CASSLGGKNTGELFF. Full variable domain (rest looked up from reference TRBV5-6 and TRBJ2-2): DAGVTQSPTHLIKTRGQQVTLRCSPKSGHDTVSWYQQALGQGPQFIFQYYEEEERQRGNFPDRFSGHQFPNYSSELNVNALLLGDSALYLCASSLGGKNTGELFFGEGSRLTVL.